The clone carrying this T cell receptor (beta chain) was observed a few times. Its specificity is not known. These data come from a study of somatic mutations in cytotoxic T cells in rheumatoid arthritis. Study information: A roughly 30 ml EDTA sample of patient blood was drawn right after diagnosis, before any treatment. There were some V beta antibody-stained T-cell populations flow-sorted at nearly 100% purity, and these included V beta1+ cells sequenced for TCRB.

There are 15 residues in the CDR3. Germline V lookup: CDR1 WNHNN, CDR2 SYGVQD (reference sequence). V lost 2 bases to trimming and J lost 0 bases, with 11 bases between them. Study-wide points: Within 8 of 65 patients, the single biggest CD8+ clone made up more than 20% of CD8+ cells. Clonality of CD8+ T cells, which was compared between rheumatoid arthritis patients and age-matched healthy controls, did not differ significantly.

The table came from immunoSEQ multiplex PCR; TCRdb's copy has only in-frame clones and leaves some out. The table has fewer than 20,000 clones, 68% seen once. Sequenced material: CD8+ T cells sorted from blood. This TCR came from an adult with rheumatoid arthritis. The V and J genes are TRBV10-1 and TRBJ2-7; the D call may be TRBD1 or TRBD2 (5 bases each). The CDR3 bases are TGCGCCAGCAGTGAGGACCGGGACGGCTCCTACGAGCAGTACTTC. Its translation is CASSEDRDGSYEQYF.